This T cell receptor (beta chain) came from a study of T-cell memory formation after mild COVID-19. Study at large: TCR clusters were mostly donor specific.

TCRdb re-derived calls from the 5' RACE reads in MiXCR, one entry per CDR3 protein. Counted here are hundreds of thousands of distinct CDR3 sequences, about a sixth occurring once; the ten biggest clones make up approximately 12%. V lost 2 bases to trimming and J lost 14 bases; unmatched junction nucleotides: 10. There are 13 residues in the CDR3. Germline CDR1 and CDR2: GTSNPN and SVGIG (reference sequence). Study-wide findings and caveats: Second-wave clones that peaked on day 37 lacked confirmed SARS-CoV-2 specificity. Contracting clones localized mainly to CM and EM when CD4+ and mainly to EMRA when CD8+.

The table lists this clonotype with a few counts. The antigen is undetermined. The chain joins TRBV30 to TRBJ2-1; 9 nucleotides align to TRBD2. Sequenced sample: PBMCs or a T cell subset sorted from them (not recorded which). This receptor was obtained from an adult woman who had mild COVID-19 (a few samples of this study predate the infection). Cell type and time point are not known. CDR3 protein: CAWSPPRLAEEFF. CDR3 DNA sequence: TGTGCCTGGAGTCCACCTAGACTAGCGGAAGAGTTCTTC.